Below, 9 T cell receptor beta chains from the same sample are listed, as sequenced in a study of T cell responses to AZD1222 COVID-19 vaccine. The table came from immunoSEQ multiplex PCR; TCRdb's copy has only in-frame clones and leaves some out. The data contain 100,000 to 150,000 clones, about 87% of them singletons. The sequences come from peripheral blood, collected on day 0 of AZD1222 vaccination. Every receptor here comes from an adult in good health.

Of note for this clone: Distinct nucleotide sequences in the sample also encode this CDR3. The chain carries TRBV27 and TRBJ1-1; 10 positions match TRBD1. In germline, CDR1 is MNHEY, CDR2 SMNVEV (reference sequence). This CDR3 contains 14 residues. Trimming removed 5 bases from V and 4 bases from J; junction bases left unmatched: 4. DNA of the CDR3: TGTGCCAGCAGTCCGTGGACAGGGGGCACTGAAGCTTTCTTT. This translates into CASSPWTGGTEAFF.

This clone was found once. The CDR3 bases are TGTGCCAGCAGCTTCGATCCGAACACTGAAGCTTTCTTT. Translating it yields CASSFDPNTEAFF. The V call is TRBV7-3, the J call TRBJ1-1; D call uncertain. V was cut by 3 bases and J by 1 base, with 6 bases left in between. The CDR3 has 13 amino acids. Germline-derived CDR1 and CDR2 are SGHTA and FQGTGA. The full variable domain, in which reference TRBV7-3 and TRBJ1-1 provide the parts outside the CDR3, is GAGVSQTPSNKVTEKGKYVELRCDPISGHTALYWYRQSLGQGPEFLIYFQGTGAADDSGLPNDRFFAVRPEGSVSTLKIQRTERGDSAVYLCASSFDPNTEAFFGQGTRLTVV.

The chain couples TRBV11-2 to TRBJ2-7; weak D call: TRBD2 (6 bases). The germline CDR1 and CDR2 sequences are SGHAT and FQNNGV. V was clipped by 5 bases and J by 1 base, with 15 bases between them. This CDR3 has 15 residues. CDR3 DNA: TGTGCCAGCAGCGAGCCGGGACTCGCTTCCTACGAGCAGTACTTC. This sequence encodes CASSEPGLASYEQYF.

CDR3 coding DNA: TGTGCCAGCAGCTCGAGACTAGCGGGAGGTCTGTATTTT. It encodes CASSSRLAGGLYF. The V gene is TRBV7-6, the J gene TRBJ2-3; 13 bases line up with TRBD2. Per germline, CDR1 SGHVS and CDR2 FNYEAQ. V dropped 4 bases and J dropped 14; count of bases not matched to a gene: 6. CDR3 length: 13 residues.

In its sample, this clone was seen a few times. The genes are TRBV7-8 and TRBJ1-5, with 12 nucleotides matching TRBD1. V was pared by 5 bases and J by 0 bases, with 14 bases of the junction left unmatched. The CDR3 sequence is 20 residues long. Germline CDR1 is SGHVS and CDR2 is FQNEAQ. Here the CDR3 reads CASSTRAGQGAGDSNQPQHF. Here the CDR3 DNA reads TGTGCCAGCAGCACGCGGGCGGGACAGGGGGCGGGAGATAGCAATCAGCCCCAGCATTTT. The entire variable domain, with the rest obtained from reference TRBV7-8 and TRBJ1-5, is as follows: GAGVSQSPRYKVAKRGQDVALRCDPISGHVSLFWYQQALGQGPEFLTYFQNEAQLDKSGLPSDRFFAERPEGSVSTLKIQRTQQEDSAVYLCASSTRAGQGAGDSNQPQHFGDGTRLSIL.

The table lists this clone with a count of one. The chain recombines TRBV19 with TRBJ1-3; D may be TRBD1 (5 bases). V lost 2 bases and J 1 base, leaving 9 bases between the germline ends. This CDR3 is built from 15 residues. From germline, CDR1 is LNHDA and CDR2 SQIVND (reference sequence). CDR3 amino acids: CASSIWGGSGNTIYF. The CDR3, as DNA: TGTGCCAGTAGTATATGGGGCGGATCTGGAAACACCATATATTTT.

The chain combines TRBV6-5 with TRBJ1-1; D unclear. The CDR3 loop spans 13 amino acids. V was pared by 6 bases and J by 1 base, with 9 bases between. Germline CDR1 reads MNHEY; CDR2 reads SVGAGI. The CDR3 DNA reads TGTGCCAGCAGATATATTAAGAACACTGAAGCTTTCTTT. Amino acid sequence: CASRYIKNTEAFF.

This chain joins TRBV10-3 and TRBJ1-5; a weak D match, TRBD1 (6 bases). Trimming left V 10 bases short and J 3 bases short, with 13 bases between. The CDR3 totals 13 residues. Germline-derived CDR1 and CDR2 are ENHRY and SYGVKD. This CDR3 reads CATMDSHNQPQHF. The DNA of the CDR3 is TGTGCCACTATGGACAGCCACAATCAGCCCCAGCATTTT.

The chain joins TRBV5-6 to TRBJ1-6; D might be TRBD1 (6 bases). V lost 0 bases to trimming and J lost 7 bases, with 11 bases between them. Germline V gives CDR1 SGHDT, CDR2 YYEEEE. CDR3 length equals 15 residues. The CDR3 spells CASSLAGGRNSPLHF. In DNA form, the CDR3 reads TGTGCCAGCAGCTTGGCTGGGGGGCGGAATTCACCCCTCCACTTT.